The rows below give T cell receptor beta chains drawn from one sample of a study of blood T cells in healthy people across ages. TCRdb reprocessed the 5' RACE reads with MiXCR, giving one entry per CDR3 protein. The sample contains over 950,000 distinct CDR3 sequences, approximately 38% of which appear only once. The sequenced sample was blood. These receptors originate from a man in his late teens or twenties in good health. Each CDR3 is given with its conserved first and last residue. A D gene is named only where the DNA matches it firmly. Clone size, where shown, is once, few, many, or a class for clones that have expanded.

TGTGCCAGCAGTTCACTCCGAGGGACATGGGGCAATCAGCCCCAGCATTTT	CASSSLRGTWGNQPQHF	TRBV27	TRBJ1-5	.	.
TGCGCCAGCAGCACTGTAGGGACTAGCGGAGATGAGCAGTTCTTC	CASSTVGTSGDEQFF	TRBV4-1	TRBJ2-1	TRBD2	.
TGTGCCAGCACCGAGACAGGTTCTAACTATGGCTACACCTTC	CASTETGSNYGYTF	TRBV7-9	TRBJ1-2	.	.
TGTGCCAGCAGCTTGGGTGACACTGGAAACACCATATATTTT	CASSLGDTGNTIYF	TRBV5-6	TRBJ1-3	.	.
TGTGCCAGCAGACCCGGGACAGGGGACCCTGAAGCTTTCTTT	CASRPGTGDPEAFF	TRBV5-6	TRBJ1-1	TRBD1	.
TGTGCCAGCAGCTTAGCGTTTGGCCAATACAATGAGCAGTTCTTC	CASSLAFGQYNEQFF	TRBV7-8	TRBJ2-1	.	.
TGTGCTAGTGGTTTGGCAGTCAATGAGCAGTACTTC	CASGLAVNEQYF	TRBV12-5	TRBJ2-7	.	few
TGCAGTGCTAGTCAGGGGACCGGGGAGCTGTTTTTT	CSASQGTGELFF	TRBV20-1	TRBJ2-2	.	few
TGCAGCGTTGAAGCCGTCAGGGCTAGCGGCCAGGACACAGATACGCAGTATTTT	CSVEAVRASGQDTDTQYF	TRBV29-1	TRBJ2-3	TRBD2	.
TGTGCCAGTAGTTTAGGCGGGGAAGGAGCGCAGTATTTT	CASSLGGEGAQYF	TRBV12-3/TRBV12-4	TRBJ2-3	.	.
TGTGCCAGCAGTTTATACAGTCCGAGCAATCAGCCCCAGCATTTT	CASSLYSPSNQPQHF	TRBV28	TRBJ1-5	.	.
TGTGCCACTTGGCGCGGGACGGAGAATTCACCCCTCCACTTT	CATWRGTENSPLHF	TRBV10-3	TRBJ1-6	.	few
TGTGCCAGCAGTCCCGGGACGGAGGCATCCTACGAGCAGTACTTC	CASSPGTEASYEQYF	TRBV12-3/TRBV12-4	TRBJ2-7	.	few
TGTGCCAGCACCCCAGAATACTCCGTCATCCAGTTCTTC	CASTPEYSVIQFF	TRBV27	TRBJ2-1	.	few
TGCAGTGCCCTGACTAGCGGGGCGTACCAAGAGACCCAGTACTTC	CSALTSGAYQETQYF	TRBV20-1	TRBJ2-5	TRBD2	.
TGTGCCAGCAGCTTAACGTTTGAGGGCTATGGCTACACCTTC	CASSLTFEGYGYTF	TRBV7-3	TRBJ1-2	.	few
TGTGCCAGCAGCTTTCAGGGGGCAGCGGAGACCCAGTACTTC	CASSFQGAAETQYF	TRBV7-8	TRBJ2-5	TRBD1	.